This T cell receptor beta chain was sequenced in a study of response to subunit inactivated influenza vaccine. Overall study findings and caveats: The authors suggested that few new T cells are recruited per seasonal influenza vaccination.

Regarding this clonotype: Its antigen is as yet unknown.

The CDR3 sequence is 16 residues long. The germline CDR1 and CDR2 sequences are SQVTM and ANQGSEA. The J segment lost 2 bases and the V segment lost 2 bases, leaving 4 bases of the junction unmatched. TCRdb passed the RT-PCR reads through MiXCR, listing each CDR3 protein once. The table lists more than 700,000 distinct CDR3 sequences, about 20% of them singletons, with 10% in the top ten. This TCR came from a man aged 50 to 60 who received an inactivated influenza vaccine. The genes are TRBV29-1 and TRBJ2-3; 13 nucleotides match TRBD2. The sequenced sample was PBMCs from blood, obtained 4 to 6 days after vaccination. The CDR3 spells CSVEKGLAGFTDTQYF. CDR3 DNA sequence: TGCAGCGTTGAAAAGGGACTAGCGGGGTTCACAGATACGCAGTATTTT.